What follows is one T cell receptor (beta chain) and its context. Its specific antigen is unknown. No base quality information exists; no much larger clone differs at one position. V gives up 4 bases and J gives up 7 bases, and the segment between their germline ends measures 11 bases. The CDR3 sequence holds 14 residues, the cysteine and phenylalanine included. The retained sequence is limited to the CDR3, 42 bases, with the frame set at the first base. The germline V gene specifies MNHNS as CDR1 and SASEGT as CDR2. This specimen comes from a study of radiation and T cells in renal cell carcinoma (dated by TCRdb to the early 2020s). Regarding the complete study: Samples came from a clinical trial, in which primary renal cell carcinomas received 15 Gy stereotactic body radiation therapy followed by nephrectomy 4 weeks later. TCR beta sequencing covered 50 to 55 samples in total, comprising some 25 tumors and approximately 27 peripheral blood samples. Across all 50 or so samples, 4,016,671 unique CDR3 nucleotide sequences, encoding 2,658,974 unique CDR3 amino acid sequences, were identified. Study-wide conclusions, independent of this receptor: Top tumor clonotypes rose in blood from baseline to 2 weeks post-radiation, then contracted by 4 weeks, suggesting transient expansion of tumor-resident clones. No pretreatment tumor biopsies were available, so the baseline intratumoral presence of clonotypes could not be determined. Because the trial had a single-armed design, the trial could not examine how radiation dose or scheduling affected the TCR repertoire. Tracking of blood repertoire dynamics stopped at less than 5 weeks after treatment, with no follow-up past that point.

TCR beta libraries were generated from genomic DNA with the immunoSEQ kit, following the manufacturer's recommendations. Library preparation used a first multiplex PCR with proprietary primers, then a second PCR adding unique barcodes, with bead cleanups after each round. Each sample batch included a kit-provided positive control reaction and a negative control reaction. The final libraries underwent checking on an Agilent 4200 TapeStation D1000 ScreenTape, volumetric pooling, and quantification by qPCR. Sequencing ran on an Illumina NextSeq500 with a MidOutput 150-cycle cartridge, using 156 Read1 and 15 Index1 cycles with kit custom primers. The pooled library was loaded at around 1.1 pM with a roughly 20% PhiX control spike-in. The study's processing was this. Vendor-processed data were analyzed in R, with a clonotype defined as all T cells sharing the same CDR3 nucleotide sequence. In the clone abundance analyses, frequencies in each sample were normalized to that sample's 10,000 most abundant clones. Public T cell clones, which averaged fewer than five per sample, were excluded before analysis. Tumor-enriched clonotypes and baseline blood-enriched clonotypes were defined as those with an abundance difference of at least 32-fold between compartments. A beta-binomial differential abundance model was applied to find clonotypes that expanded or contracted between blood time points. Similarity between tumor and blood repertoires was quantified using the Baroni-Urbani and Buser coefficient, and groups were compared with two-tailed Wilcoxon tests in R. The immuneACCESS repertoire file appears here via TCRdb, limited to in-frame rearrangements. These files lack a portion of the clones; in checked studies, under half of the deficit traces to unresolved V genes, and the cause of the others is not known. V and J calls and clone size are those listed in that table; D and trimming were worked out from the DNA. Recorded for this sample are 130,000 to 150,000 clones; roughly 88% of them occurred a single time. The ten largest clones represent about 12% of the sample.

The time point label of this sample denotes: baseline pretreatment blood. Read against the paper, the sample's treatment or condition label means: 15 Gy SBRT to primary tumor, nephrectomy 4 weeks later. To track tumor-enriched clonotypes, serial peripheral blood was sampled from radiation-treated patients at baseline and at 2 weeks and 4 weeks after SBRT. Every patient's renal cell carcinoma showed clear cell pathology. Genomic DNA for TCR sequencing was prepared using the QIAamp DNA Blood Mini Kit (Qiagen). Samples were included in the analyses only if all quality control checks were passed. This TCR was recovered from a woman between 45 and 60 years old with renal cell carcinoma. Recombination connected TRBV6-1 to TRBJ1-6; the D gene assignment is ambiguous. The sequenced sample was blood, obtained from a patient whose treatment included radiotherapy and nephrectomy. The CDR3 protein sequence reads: CASSVETPNSPLHF. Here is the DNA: TGTGCCAGCAGTGTAGAGACACCGAATTCACCCCTCCACTTT.